The sequence of this T cell receptor (beta chain) was determined in a study of blood T cells in healthy people across ages. Using a J-beta primer mix together with a sample-barcoded 5' primer, a second PCR was run for roughly 6 to 12 cycles. Each cDNA molecule received a tag from a template-switch adaptor that had 12 random nucleotides. TCRdb reprocessed the 5' RACE reads with MiXCR, giving one entry per CDR3 protein. The table includes 850,000 to 1,000,000 distinct CDR3 sequences, about 51% detected once. This clonotype was seen a few times. CDR1 is ENHRY and CDR2 is SYGVKD in the germline V gene. V was trimmed by 3 bases and J by 0 bases, leaving 11 bases between them. The length of the CDR3 is 15 residues.

V and J are TRBV10-3 and TRBJ1-2; tentative D call: TRBD1 (5 bases). This receptor was obtained from a woman aged 55-70 years in good health. Sequenced: blood. The CDR3 loop reads CAISETGTSNYGYTF. The CDR3 DNA reads as TGTGCCATCAGTGAAACCGGGACCTCTAACTATGGCTACACCTTC.